Detailed here is one T cell receptor beta chain. The sample originates from a study of blood T cell repertoires in COVID-19. The protocol was immunoSEQ multiplex PCR, while the TCRdb copy is restricted to in-frame clones and leaves out a portion. This sample carries about 140,000 clones, about 80% of them seen once, and the ten largest clones take around 16%. Trimming took off 4 bases at V and 0 bases at J, with 17 bases between the two ends. From germline, CDR1 is SGHRS and CDR2 YFSETQ. CDR3 length: 17 residues. The sequence derives from a man aged 45-65 years with acute or convalescent COVID-19. Specimen: peripheral blood. This rearrangement joins TRBV5-1 to TRBJ1-3; no clear D gene. The CDR3 DNA sequence: TGCGCCAGCAGCCCCGTCGGCCGGGAGTTCTCTGGAAACACCATATATTTT. This gives the protein CASSPVGREFSGNTIYF.